The present entry profiles one T cell receptor (beta chain) with its context. This entry is derived from a study of PD-1 blockade in classical Hodgkin lymphoma. Study at large: Intravenous infusions of nivolumab 3 mg/kg reached patients every 2 weeks.

Time point of the sample: cycle 4 day 1 (C4D1), after more than five weeks of nivolumab. Every single patient, without exception, relapsed after autologous stem cell transplantation, and brentuximab vedotin exposure varied. Researchers report purifying CD4+ T cells from thawed PBMCs by magnetic negative selection. V lost 4 bases to trimming and J lost 5 bases; unmatched junction nucleotides: 13. CDR1 MNHNS and CDR2 SASEGT come from the germline V gene. The CDR3 totals 17 residues. Method: immunoSEQ multiplex PCR; TCRdb's copy keeps in-frame clones and lacks some. The sample consists of 10,000 or so clones, over 70% of them appearing once.

This chain joins TRBV6-1 and TRBJ1-2, with 10 nucleotides matching TRBD1. This TCR came from a human donor with classical Hodgkin lymphoma. Sequenced here: CD4+ T cells from blood, sampled before the fourth cycle of nivolumab. CDR3 sequence: CASSARTGGTIFYGYTF. CDR3 DNA: TGTGCCAGCAGTGCCCGGACAGGGGGGACCATATTTTATGGCTACACCTTC.